Below are 31 T cell receptor beta chains sequenced from a single sample in a study of blood T cell repertoires in COVID-19. Libraries were prepared by immunoSEQ multiplex PCR; TCRdb keeps only in-frame clonotypes and omits some of them. The data contain about 200,000 clones, 65% to 90% of them seen just once; the ten biggest clones take up over 2%. The sequenced sample was peripheral blood. These receptors all stem from a woman between 65 and 79 years old with COVID-19, enrolled during active disease.

The chain has TRBV6-2 or TRBV6-3 and TRBJ1-5; maybe TRBD1 (5 bases). V lost 8 bases and J 5 bases, leaving 16 bases between the germline ends. From germline, CDR1 is MNHEY and CDR2 SVGEGT. The CDR3 contains 14 residues. CDR3 nucleotide sequence: TGTGCCAGCGGCCCGCCCAGGGTGGATCAGCCCCAGCATTTT. Protein sequence: CASGPPRVDQPQHF.

The CDR3 sequence: CASRTGTDSSPLHF. The CDR3 coding sequence is TGTGCCAGCAGAACCGGGACAGACTCTTCACCCCTCCACTTT. This chain connects TRBV6-6 to TRBJ1-6; the match to TRBD1 covers 7 bases. V shed 6 bases, J shed 9 bases, and the junction held 8 bases outside the gene matches. Germline V lookup: CDR1 MNHNY, CDR2 SVGAGI (reference sequence). The CDR3 loop spans 14 amino acids.

The rearrangement uses TRBV5-8 and TRBJ1-1, with 9 bases lining up with TRBD1. Germline assignment: CDR1 SGHTS and CDR2 YDEGEE. Trimming took 1 base from V and 1 from J; bases not matched to a gene: 5. The CDR3 is 16 residues long. The CDR3 loop is CASSLWGQGANTEAFF. Here the CDR3 DNA reads TGTGCCAGCAGCTTGTGGGGACAGGGAGCGAACACTGAAGCTTTCTTT.

The chain is built from TRBV6-1 and TRBJ2-6; weak D call: TRBD2 (5 bases). This CDR3 has 17 residues. V dropped 0 bases and J dropped 0 bases, with 9 bases sitting between them. The germline V gene encodes CDR1 MNHNS and CDR2 SASEGT. DNA of the CDR3: TGTGCCAGCAGTGAAGCGGGAGTAAGCTCTGGGGCCAACGTCCTGACTTTC. It codes for CASSEAGVSSGANVLTF.

The gene calls are TRBV4-3 and TRBJ2-2; 9 bases are shared with TRBD1. Germline values: CDR1 LGHNA, CDR2 YSLEER. This CDR3 contains 16 residues. The junction had 8 bases not matched to a gene; V was cut back by 6 bases and J by 3 bases. The CDR3 DNA reads as TGCGCCAGCAGGGAAAACAGGGGGCAGGACACCGGGGAGCTGTTTTTT. Translating gives CASRENRGQDTGELFF.

The rearrangement uses TRBV4-2 and TRBJ1-1; TRBD1 might be the D (6 bases). The CDR3 has 15 amino acids. Germline CDR1 LGHNA, CDR2 YNFKEQ. Trimming left V 2 bases short and J 1 base short, with 11 bases between. The CDR3 DNA reads TGTGCCAGCAGCCAATCGGGACACCAGAACACTGAAGCTTTCTTT. Protein: CASSQSGHQNTEAFF.

The chain has TRBV10-3 and TRBJ2-2; tentative D call: TRBD2 (6 bases). The CDR3 length is 13 residues. V gave up 6 bases and J gave up 1 base, with 6 bases separating them. Germline CDR1 and CDR2: ENHRY and SYGVKD. CDR3 DNA sequence: TGTGCCATCAGGGGAGGGAACACCGGGGAGCTGTTTTTT. Translated, it gives CAIRGGNTGELFF.

The V call is TRBV6-5, the J call TRBJ1-3; the match to TRBD1 covers 7 bases. In germline, CDR1 is MNHEY, CDR2 SVGAGI. V lost 11 bases to trimming and J lost 0 bases; unmatched junction nucleotides: 4. The CDR3 is made up of 13 amino acids. CDR3 in amino acids: CASGQSSGNTIYF. CDR3 nucleotides: TGTGCCTCGGGACAGAGCTCTGGAAACACCATATATTTT.

This clone was counted a few times. The J gene is TRBJ1-1, the V gene TRBV30; no definite D call. The CDR3 sequence is 11 residues long. Germline CDR1 GTSNPN, CDR2 SVGIG (reference sequence). Trimming stripped 5 bases from V and 2 bases from J, with 6 bases between. This CDR3 reads CAWGLNTEAFF. The CDR3 region has the DNA TGTGCCTGGGGACTTAACACTGAAGCTTTCTTT.

The V call is TRBV4-3, the J call TRBJ2-5, with TRBD1 matching over 9 bases. V lost 2 bases to trimming and J lost 1 base; unmatched junction nucleotides: 5. Germline V gives CDR1 LGHNA, CDR2 YSLEER. The CDR3 has 16 residues. CDR3 region: CASSQLQGAGQETQYF. The CDR3 nucleotides read TGCGCCAGCAGCCAACTACAGGGGGCCGGCCAAGAGACCCAGTACTTC.

The genes are TRBV7-2 and TRBJ2-5; TRBD2 agrees at 12 bases. The CDR3 runs to 17 residues. Germline V gene data show CDR1 as SGHTA and CDR2 as FQGNSA. V lost 5 bases to trimming and J lost 5 bases; unmatched junction nucleotides: 12. CDR3 protein: CASSIVLTSGGGETQYF. The CDR3 DNA follows: TGTGCCAGCAGCATAGTACTGACTAGCGGGGGCGGCGAGACCCAGTACTTC.

The chain carries TRBV5-1 and TRBJ1-2, with a possible D match to TRBD1 (6 bases). From germline, CDR1 is SGHRS and CDR2 YFSETQ. CDR3 length: 15 amino acids. Trimming took off 4 bases at V and 4 bases at J, with 17 bases between the two ends. CDR3 sequence: CASSGTGYDIYGYTF. For the CDR3, the DNA is TGCGCCAGCAGCGGAACAGGGTACGACATCTATGGCTACACCTTC. The variable domain in full, completed from reference TRBV5-1 and TRBJ1-2, reads KAGVTQTPRYLIKTRGQQVTLSCSPISGHRSVSWYQQTPGQGLQFLFEYFSETQRNKGNFPGRFSGRQFSNSRSEMNVSTLELGDSALYLCASSGTGYDIYGYTFGSGTRLTVV.

The V gene is TRBV9, the J gene TRBJ2-2, with 10 positions matching TRBD1. Per germline, CDR1 SGDLS and CDR2 YYNGEE. Trimming took 1 base from V and 7 from J; bases not matched to a gene: 4. The CDR3 extends over 15 amino acids. CDR3 loop: CASSVWGQGIGELFF. For the CDR3, the DNA is TGTGCCAGCAGCGTATGGGGACAGGGGATCGGGGAGCTGTTTTTT.

The CDR3 protein is CASSLETGIYSNQPQHF. DNA of the CDR3: TGTGCCAGCAGCTTAGAAACAGGGATTTATAGCAATCAGCCCCAGCATTTT. This chain uses TRBV7-9 with TRBJ1-5; perhaps TRBD1 as D (6 bases). Looked up from germline, CDR1 is SEHNR and CDR2 is FQNEAQ (reference sequence). The V gene lost 1 base and the J gene lost 0 bases, with 13 bases spanning the gap. The CDR3 contains 17 residues.

This clone was observed a handful of times. DNA for the CDR3: TGTGCCAGCAGCCCTACGGACGGAGGATATAATTCACCCCTCCACTTT. Amino acid sequence: CASSPTDGGYNSPLHF. This rearrangement joins TRBV6-2 or TRBV6-3 to TRBJ1-6; D gene unclear. CDR3 size: 16 residues. The germline V gene encodes CDR1 MNHEY and CDR2 SVGEGT. The V end lost 6 bases, the J end lost 4 bases, and 16 bases lay between the germline ends.

This chain links TRBV19 with TRBJ1-2; 12 bases fit TRBD1. This CDR3 has 15 residues. With V trimmed by 6 bases and J by 5 bases, 7 bases remained unmatched. Looked up from germline, CDR1 is LNHDA and CDR2 is SQIVND (reference sequence). The CDR3 DNA reads as TGTGCCAGTAGCGCCCCGGGACAGGGGGCGTATGGCTACACCTTC. Amino acids: CASSAPGQGAYGYTF.

The chain joins TRBV7-3 to TRBJ1-1; the match to TRBD1 covers 7 bases. Per the germline V gene, CDR1 is SGHTA and CDR2 is FQGTGA. The length of the CDR3 is 14 residues. Trimming removed 4 bases from V and 4 bases from J; junction bases left unmatched: 6. CDR3 in amino acids: CASSSATGLTEAFF. Written as DNA, the CDR3 is TGTGCCAGCAGCTCCGCGACAGGGCTCACTGAAGCTTTCTTT.

The chain links TRBV19 to TRBJ1-5; no reliable D call. Deletions cut 1 base from V and 3 bases from J, with 13 bases between. This CDR3 is 16 amino acids long. Germline V gene sequence: CDR1 LNHDA, CDR2 SQIVND (reference sequence). The CDR3 DNA follows: TGTGCCAGTAGTATAGCCCCGAGGAGAGACAATCAGCCCCAGCATTTT. Its translation is CASSIAPRRDNQPQHF.

The chain links TRBV7-2 to TRBJ2-2; 7 nucleotides line up with TRBD1. CDR1 is SGHTA, CDR2 FQGNSA, per germline. There are 14 residues in the CDR3. V lost 4 bases, J lost 6 bases, and 5 bases stayed unmatched. The CDR3 bases are TGTGCCAGCAGCTCCGGGACAGTAGCCGGGGAGCTGTTTTTT. This sequence encodes CASSSGTVAGELFF.

This chain joins TRBV12-3 or TRBV12-4 and TRBJ1-1, with D tentatively TRBD1 (5 bases). The CDR3 is made up of 12 amino acids. Trimming removed 6 bases at V and 1 base at J, with 6 bases between. CDR3 in DNA: TGTGCCAGCAGCAGGGAGAACACTGAAGCTTTCTTT. It translates to CASSRENTEAFF.

The gene calls are TRBV3-1 (or the pseudogene TRBV3-2) and TRBJ2-1; 8 nucleotides agree with TRBD2. Germline CDR1 LGHDT, CDR2 YNNKEL (reference sequence). V was pared by 0 bases and J by 9 bases, with 10 bases of the junction left unmatched. The CDR3 extends over 16 amino acids. CDR3 sequence reads: CASSQEGSGSGGEQFF. In DNA, the CDR3 is TGTGCCAGCAGCCAAGAGGGCAGCGGGAGTGGTGGTGAGCAGTTCTTC.

This chain uses TRBV30 with TRBJ1-2; D is possibly TRBD1 (5 bases). The CDR3 extends over 15 amino acids. The V end was cut by 4 bases, the J end by 0 bases, with 15 bases between. Germline CDR1 and CDR2: GTSNPN and SVGIG (reference sequence). CDR3 protein: CAWTLGGDPNYGYTF. The CDR3 DNA reads TGTGCCTGGACGCTGGGGGGGGACCCTAACTATGGCTACACCTTC.

J is TRBJ1-5 and V is TRBV6-2 or TRBV6-3, with D uncertain. V lost 4 bases to trimming and J lost 7 bases, with 14 bases between them. The CDR3 spans 14 residues. Germline V gene lookup returns CDR1 MNHEY and CDR2 SVGEGT. CDR3 coding DNA: TGTGCCAGCAGTTTCAATCGGGGAGTACAGCCCCAGCATTTT. Protein: CASSFNRGVQPQHF.

The chain recombines TRBV5-6 with TRBJ2-3; TRBD1 is a possible D gene (6 bases). The V and J ends lost 0 bases and 5 bases respectively, with 10 bases between them. This CDR3 region has 14 residues. Germline V gene lookup returns CDR1 SGHDT and CDR2 YYEEEE. CDR3 nucleotides: TGTGCCAGCAGCTTGGTTGGGGGCAGAGATACGCAGTATTTT. Protein sequence: CASSLVGGRDTQYF. Filled out from reference TRBV5-6 and TRBJ2-3, the complete variable domain reads DAGVTQSPTHLIKTRGQQVTLRCSPKSGHDTVSWYQQALGQGPQFIFQYYEEEERQRGNFPDRFSGHQFPNYSSELNVNALLLGDSALYLCASSLVGGRDTQYFGPGTRLTVL.

The chain uses TRBV19 and TRBJ2-7; 8 bases align to TRBD2. The CDR3 contains 14 residues. The trim removed 3 bases at V and 5 bases at J, leaving 6 bases unmatched. Germline V CDR1 and CDR2: LNHDA, SQIVND (reference sequence). The CDR3 DNA reads TGTGCCAGTAGTATGGTAGCGGGAAGCAACGAGCAGTACTTC. It codes for CASSMVAGSNEQYF.

The J gene is TRBJ2-7, the V gene TRBV28; no clear D gene. This CDR3 contains 12 residues. Germline CDR1 reads MDHEN; CDR2 reads SYDVKM. The V gene lost 3 bases and the J gene lost 6 bases, with 9 bases spanning the gap. The chain's CDR3 is CASSLVALEQYF. The CDR3 DNA reads TGTGCCAGCAGTTTGGTTGCGCTCGAGCAGTACTTC. Supplemented by reference TRBV28 and TRBJ2-7, the full variable domain reads DVKVTQSSRYLVKRTGEKVFLECVQDMDHENMFWYRQDPGLGLRLIYFSYDVKMKEKGDIPEGYSVSREKKERFSLILESASTNQTSMYLCASSLVALEQYFGPGTRLTVT.

In its sample, this clone was seen once. The rearrangement links TRBV18 to TRBJ1-2; 9 bases are a match to TRBD1. Germline CDR1 and CDR2: KGHSH and LQKENI. J was trimmed by 7 bases and V by 5 bases; bases with no gene match: 8. The CDR3 loop spans 14 amino acids. DNA for the CDR3: TGTGCCAGCTCATCGGCACAGGGGGCAAGTGGCTACACCTTC. Translating it yields CASSSAQGASGYTF.

The rearrangement links TRBV7-9 to TRBJ1-1; 7 bases agree with TRBD1. This CDR3 has 14 residues. Germline V gene data show CDR1 as SEHNR and CDR2 as FQNEAQ (reference sequence). V was clipped by 6 bases and J by 4 bases; unmatched bases: 8. The DNA of the CDR3 is TGTGCCAGCAGTGAACAGGGGCTGACCACTGAAGCTTTCTTT. Residues: CASSEQGLTTEAFF.

This chain connects TRBV5-1 to TRBJ2-2; TRBD2 agrees at 12 bases. Germline CDR1 SGHRS, CDR2 YFSETQ. The length of the CDR3 is 17 residues. J lost 7 bases, V lost 0 bases, and 7 bases had no gene match. The CDR3 nucleotides read TGCGCCAGCAGCTTGGCCCCGCTAGCGGGAGGGCACGGGGAGCTGTTTTTT. It translates to CASSLAPLAGGHGELFF.

In its sample, this clone was seen a few times. The J gene is TRBJ1-1, the V gene TRBV3-1 (or the pseudogene TRBV3-2); possibly TRBD1 for D (5 bases). From germline, CDR1 is LGHDT and CDR2 YNNKEL (reference sequence). CDR3 length equals 12 residues. V was shortened by 0 bases and J by 10 bases, with 9 bases between the two germline ends. CDR3 coding DNA: TGTGCCAGCAGCCAAGAATCTAGGGGAGCTTTCTTT. Protein: CASSQESRGAFF.

This clone was seen only a few times. This chain connects TRBV5-5 to TRBJ1-1; D possibly corresponds to TRBD1 (5 bases). CDR1 and CDR2 (germline): SGHKS, YYEKEE (reference sequence). V gave up 2 bases and J gave up 5 bases, with 13 bases separating them. The CDR3 runs to 14 residues. Here the CDR3 reads CASSLGPKGTEAFF. The DNA for the CDR3 is TGTGCCAGCAGCTTAGGACCGAAGGGGACTGAAGCTTTCTTT.